The clone carrying this TCR beta chain occurred many times. This sample is part of a study of human T cells and chemical hapten exposure. TCRdb analysed the RACE reads with MiXCR anew, one entry per CDR3 protein. The sample gives about 140,000 distinct CDR3 sequences, about 12% of which show up once; around 1.4% is in the top ten. Time point described: patch test 2, 6 weeks after DPC sensitization. The sample's treatment: therapeutic diphenylcyclopropenone sensitization with weekly scalp DPC. The authors extracted total RNA from unfractionated whole blood. The length of the CDR3 is 14 residues. Germline V lookup: CDR1 MNHEY, CDR2 SMNVEV (reference sequence). V was trimmed by 6 bases and J by 2 bases, leaving 14 bases between them.

The source of this sequence is a woman aged 45-59 years with alopecia areata. Some clones in this sample may be carry-over from other donors' samples. The chain has TRBV27 and TRBJ2-7; possibly TRBD2 for D (6 bases). Sample: whole blood, taken in connection with sensitization to the hapten diphenylcyclopropenone (DPC). CDR3 protein: CASRSGRGTYEQYF. CDR3 bases: TGTGCCAGCAGGTCGGGGCGGGGTACCTACGAGCAGTACTTC.